This T cell receptor (beta chain) was sequenced in a study of beta chain features in type 1 diabetes. As for the study in general: Summed over all samples, the examined sorted cells came to 90 million to 120 million.

CDR3 length: 16 residues. The J segment lost 0 bases and the V segment lost 0 bases, leaving 2 bases of the junction unmatched. CDR1 and CDR2 (germline): SGHDT, YYEEEE. Every bit of the isolated RNA underwent reverse transcription, so sequencing read expressed TCRB transcripts. The average read count of naive, central memory and regulatory T cell samples was about 3.3 million. Some clones are missing from TCRdb's copy, which holds only in-frame ones; the method was immunoSEQ multiplex PCR. The data show around 170,000 clones, roughly 9% seen once. The study, taken as a whole, reports: More deletions and fewer insertions at VDJ junctions were found in patients with type 1 diabetes. People with Type 1 diabetes carried modestly yet significantly shorter TCRB CDR3s in all four CD4+ subsets.

Note on this clone: What it recognizes is unknown.

The source of this sequence is a woman in her thirties with type 1 diabetes. The sample comprised central memory CD4+ T cells from blood. The chain carries TRBV5-6 and TRBJ1-2; 10 bases map to TRBD1. CDR3 region: CASSLGGQGANYGYTF. Here the CDR3 DNA reads TGTGCCAGCAGCTTGGGCGGACAGGGGGCTAACTATGGCTACACCTTC. Complete variable domain (other parts from reference TRBV5-6 and TRBJ1-2): DAGVTQSPTHLIKTRGQQVTLRCSPKSGHDTVSWYQQALGQGPQFIFQYYEEEERQRGNFPDRFSGHQFPNYSSELNVNALLLGDSALYLCASSLGGQGANYGYTFGSGTRLTVV.